This T cell receptor (beta chain) was sequenced in a study of T cells in Graves' hyperthyroidism and ophthalmopathy. Using RNA transcripts as the source, TCR beta CDR3 regions were amplified. HTBI primers were employed in a first-round RT-PCR of the TCR CDR3. TCRdb reanalysed the multiplex PCR reads using MiXCR and keeps one entry per CDR3 protein. Here the sample spans roughly 750,000 distinct CDR3 sequences, roughly 15% being singletons. Germline CDR1 MNHEY, CDR2 SVGEGT. Trimming stripped 2 bases from V and 0 bases from J, with 8 bases between. The CDR3 loop spans 14 amino acids. This clonotype was obtained from a man aged 18 to 29 with Graves' hyperthyroidism. The V and J genes are TRBV6-2 or TRBV6-3 and TRBJ2-7, with D uncertain. The sequenced material came from blood. CDR3 residues: CASSYGLYSYEQYF. The CDR3 region has the DNA TGTGCCAGCAGTTACGGTCTGTACTCCTACGAGCAGTACTTC.